One sample yielded the 28 T cell receptor beta chains listed below, sequenced in a study of shared clonotypes between healthy human individuals. Libraries were prepared by immunoSEQ multiplex PCR; TCRdb keeps only in-frame clonotypes and omits some of them. Here the sample spans approximately 1.9 million clones, 85% to 95% being singletons. Selected positively for CCR7 and CD45RO-negative, naive CD8 cells excluded terminally differentiated effector memory CD45RA+ cells. The specimen was naive CD8+ T cells from PBMCs. The receptors were sampled from a young man in good health. Some clones in this sample may be carry-over from other donors' samples.

The chain combines TRBV7-9 with TRBJ2-3; D not resolved. CDR3 length equals 15 residues. Trimming stripped 5 bases from V and 0 bases from J, with 12 bases between. Germline CDR1 reads SEHNR; CDR2 reads FQNEAQ (reference sequence). The CDR3 reads CASSPVYPSTDTQYF. CDR3 nucleotides: TGTGCCAGCAGCCCCGTATACCCTAGCACAGATACGCAGTATTTT.

The J gene is TRBJ2-7, the V gene TRBV19; 9 bases align to TRBD1. The CDR3 loop spans 14 amino acids. CDR1 LNHDA and CDR2 SQIVND come from the germline V gene (reference sequence). The V gene end was trimmed by 5 bases and the J gene end by 4 bases; junction bases not matched to a gene: 6. The CDR3 is CASSSGTGWYEQYF. CDR3 DNA: TGTGCCAGTAGTTCCGGGACAGGGTGGTACGAGCAGTACTTC.

In regard to this clone: The identical CDR3 is also encoded by other nucleotide sequences in the sample. The genes are TRBV7-9 and TRBJ2-7; D perhaps matches TRBD1 (6 bases). The ends were cut back, 1 base at V and 7 bases at J, with 11 bases in the middle. The CDR3 spans 13 residues. Germline V gives CDR1 SEHNR, CDR2 FQNEAQ (reference sequence). CDR3 in DNA: TGTGCCAGCAGCTTAGACAGGGTAGGGGAGCAGTACTTC. This codes for CASSLDRVGEQYF.

This clone was detected once. The V and J genes are TRBV9 and TRBJ1-5, with a tentative D call TRBD1 (5 bases). V lost 1 base to trimming and J lost 6 bases, with 11 bases between them. Germline V gene lookup returns CDR1 SGDLS and CDR2 YYNGEE. There are 14 residues in the CDR3. In DNA form, the CDR3 reads TGTGCCAGCAGCGTATCGGGGGTAGGTCAGCCCCAGCATTTT. Protein sequence: CASSVSGVGQPQHF.

CDR3 nucleotide sequence: TGTGCCAGCAGGGATGGGACCAACAGGGTCTCCTACAATGAGCAGTTCTTC. Its protein product is CASRDGTNRVSYNEQFF. The V and J genes are TRBV27 and TRBJ2-1; perhaps TRBD1 as D (6 bases). CDR3 length: 17 residues. CDR1 and CDR2 from the germline V gene are MNHEY and SMNVEV (reference sequence). The V gene lost 6 bases and the J gene lost 0 bases, with 18 bases spanning the gap.

With regard to this clone: This sample includes further DNA sequences coding for the same CDR3. The V call is TRBV29-1, the J call TRBJ2-7, with 7 bases aligning to TRBD2. The ends lost 6 bases at V and 4 bases at J; junction bases unmatched: 9. The germline V gene encodes CDR1 SQVTM and CDR2 ANQGSEA. The CDR3 runs to 13 residues. CDR3 in amino acids: CSVGRERLYEQYF. CDR3 nucleotides: TGCAGCGTCGGGCGGGAGAGGTTATACGAGCAGTACTTC.

The chain couples TRBV6-1 to TRBJ2-7, with D hard to call. The length of the CDR3 is 12 residues. Trimming shortened V by 2 bases and J by 2 bases, and 4 bases separated the two germline ends. Germline V gene sequence: CDR1 MNHNS, CDR2 SASEGT. Written as DNA, the CDR3 is TGTGCCAGCAGTGAACGGGCCTACGAGCAGTACTTC. Its protein is CASSERAYEQYF.

V is TRBV5-1 and J is TRBJ1-1; TRBD1 aligns across 7 bases. The CDR3 covers 14 residues. Germline CDR1 is SGHRS and CDR2 is YFSETQ. The V segment lost 1 base and the J segment 4 bases; nucleotides outside the gene matches: 4. In nucleotides, the CDR3 is TGCGCCAGCAGCTTGACAGGGGCGGCCACTGAAGCTTTCTTT. It yields the protein CASSLTGAATEAFF.

The gene calls are TRBV5-1 and TRBJ2-7; D could derive from TRBD1 or TRBD2 (5 bases each). Between the trimmed V and J ends, which lost 3 bases and 3 bases, there was a span of 16 bases. The CDR3 runs 15 residues. From germline, CDR1 is SGHRS and CDR2 YFSETQ. The CDR3 bases are TGCGCCAGCAGCTACTACTTCGGGACGGACTACGAGCAGTACTTC. It codes for CASSYYFGTDYEQYF.

The rearrangement joins TRBV7-9 to TRBJ2-7, with TRBD2 as a possible D gene (6 bases). Germline V lookup: CDR1 SEHNR, CDR2 FQNEAQ (reference sequence). The length of the CDR3 is 16 residues. V shed 5 bases and J shed 4 bases, with 21 bases lying between them. CDR3 residues: CASSLPGQGGQYEQYF. DNA of the CDR3: TGTGCCAGCAGCCTACCCGGGCAGGGAGGTCAATACGAGCAGTACTTC.

This chain links TRBV29-1 with TRBJ1-2, with TRBD1 as a possible D gene (5 bases). The CDR3 totals 12 residues. Germline lookup yields CDR1 SQVTM and CDR2 ANQGSEA. Trimming took off 3 bases at V and 3 bases at J, with 8 bases between the two ends. CDR3 sequence: CSVEEGYYGYTF. In DNA form, the CDR3 reads TGCAGCGTTGAGGAGGGGTACTATGGCTACACCTTC. The complete variable domain, with remaining parts taken from reference TRBV29-1 and TRBJ1-2, reads SAVISQKPSRDICQRGTSLTIQCQVDSQVTMMFWYRQQPGQSLTLIATANQGSEATYESGFVIDKFPISRPNLTFSTLTVSNMSPEDSSIYLCSVEEGYYGYTFGSGTRLTVV.

The V gene is TRBV27, the J gene TRBJ2-5, with 12 bases matching TRBD2. The CDR3 is made up of 16 amino acids. Losses at the gene ends were 6 bases for V and 1 base for J; bases not matched to a gene: 6. Germline-derived CDR1 and CDR2 are MNHEY and SMNVEV (reference sequence). The CDR3 region is CASSRGTSGLQETQYF. The CDR3 nucleotides are TGTGCCAGCAGCCGTGGGACTAGCGGGCTCCAAGAGACCCAGTACTTC.

The chain links TRBV18 to TRBJ2-7; TRBD1 matches at 9 bases. The CDR3 consists of 14 residues. The germline gives CDR1 KGHSH, CDR2 LQKENI. After removal of 4 bases from V and 5 bases from J, the junction contained 6 bases not matched to a gene. The CDR3 DNA follows: TGTGCCAGCTCACAGGGGACAGGGCTGAACGAGCAGTACTTC. This sequence encodes CASSQGTGLNEQYF. Full variable domain (rest looked up from reference TRBV18 and TRBJ2-7): NAGVMQNPRHLVRRRGQEARLRCSPMKGHSHVYWYRQLPEEGLKFMVYLQKENIIDESGMPKERFSAEFPKEGPSILRIQQVVRGDSAAYFCASSQGTGLNEQYFGPGTRLTVT.

A single count supports this clone. This chain joins TRBV28 and TRBJ2-7; D not resolved. Germline assignment: CDR1 MDHEN and CDR2 SYDVKM. The CDR3 length is 15 residues. V was clipped by 5 bases and J by 1 base, with 15 bases between them. CDR3: CASSAGTEKSYEQYF. CDR3 in DNA: TGTGCCAGCAGTGCCGGCACCGAGAAGTCCTACGAGCAGTACTTC.

This chain links TRBV5-1 with TRBJ1-1; TRBD1 matches at 9 bases. This CDR3 contains 14 residues. V shed 4 bases and J 1 base; nucleotides not matched to a gene: 2. Germline V lookup: CDR1 SGHRS, CDR2 YFSETQ. CDR3 coding DNA: TGCGCCAGCAGCCCGGACAGGGGGAACACTGAAGCTTTCTTT. Translated: CASSPDRGNTEAFF.

The V call is TRBV7-6, the J call TRBJ2-5; 9 bases line up with TRBD1. This CDR3 is 15 amino acids long. Unmatched junction bases numbered 14, after V lost 10 bases and J lost 5 bases. Germline V lookup: CDR1 SGHVS, CDR2 FNYEAQ. CDR3 region: CAIAGQGSVLETQYF. Here the CDR3 DNA reads TGTGCCATCGCGGGACAGGGATCGGTATTGGAGACCCAGTACTTC.

This chain links TRBV5-1 with TRBJ2-7; TRBD1 aligns across 9 bases. After removal of 4 bases from V and 2 bases from J, the junction contained 10 bases not matched to a gene. This CDR3 has 16 residues. Germline CDR1 and CDR2: SGHRS and YFSETQ. CDR3 DNA: TGCGCCAGCAGCCCGGGGAGGGGACAGGGTACCTACGAGCAGTACTTC. The encoded protein is CASSPGRGQGTYEQYF.

V gene TRBV4-2 combines with J gene TRBJ1-1; TRBD1 is a possible D gene (6 bases). From germline, CDR1 is LGHNA and CDR2 YNFKEQ. The CDR3 totals 17 residues. The V end was cut by 0 bases, the J end by 5 bases, with 19 bases between. The CDR3 sequence: CASSQDGEGRDKTEAFF. In DNA form, the CDR3 reads TGTGCCAGCAGCCAAGACGGGGAAGGGAGGGACAAAACTGAAGCTTTCTTT.

This chain links TRBV29-1 with TRBJ2-3, with a weak D call TRBD2 (6 bases). Germline values: CDR1 SQVTM, CDR2 ANQGSEA. The V end lost 4 bases, the J end lost 4 bases, and 18 bases lay between the germline ends. The CDR3 consists of 15 residues. The CDR3 DNA sequence: TGCAGCGTTGCTTTCGGGACTCTCCGCGCAGATACGCAGTATTTT. It specifies CSVAFGTLRADTQYF.

The V and J genes are TRBV6-5 and TRBJ1-2; D call uncertain. V lost 5 bases and J lost 2, with 12 bases in between. CDR3 length: 14 amino acids. CDR1 MNHEY and CDR2 SVGAGI come from the germline V gene. CDR3 bases: TGTGCCAGCAGTCGAAGCGGGCAGAACTATGGCTACACCTTC. Translated, it gives CASSRSGQNYGYTF.

The rearrangement links TRBV9 to TRBJ2-1; the D call may be TRBD1 or TRBD2 (7 bases each). Looked up from germline, CDR1 is SGDLS and CDR2 is YYNGEE. V was trimmed by 6 bases and J by 5 bases, leaving 15 bases between them. This CDR3 region has 14 residues. The CDR3 region is CASTQGGANNEQFF. The CDR3 coding sequence is TGTGCCAGCACCCAGGGGGGGGCGAACAATGAGCAGTTCTTC.

V gene TRBV4-2 combines with J gene TRBJ2-7, with 9 bases aligning to TRBD1. Germline V gene lookup returns CDR1 LGHNA and CDR2 YNFKEQ. The CDR3 runs 14 residues. V shed 1 base, J shed 7 bases, and the junction held 5 bases outside the gene matches. CDR3: CASSQGQGEGEQYF. In nucleotides, the CDR3 is TGTGCCAGCAGCCAAGGACAGGGGGAGGGGGAGCAGTACTTC.

Note on this clone: The junction shows a germline mismatch at one end, possibly a read error. This chain connects TRBV27 to TRBJ2-7, with unresolved D. The CDR3 runs to 13 residues. Germline V lookup: CDR1 MNHEY, CDR2 SMNVEV (reference sequence). The CDR3 is CASSLVGSYGQYF. The DNA for the CDR3 is TGTGCCAGCAGTTTAGTCGGCTCCTACGGGCAGTACTTC.

The chain links TRBV13 to TRBJ2-7; TRBD1 matches 8 bases. Germline CDR1 and CDR2: PRHDT and FYEKMQ (reference sequence). This CDR3 has 14 amino acids. V was clipped by 2 bases and J by 3 bases; unmatched bases: 3. The CDR3 here is CASSLRDRSYEQYF. The CDR3 DNA reads TGTGCCAGCAGCTTAAGGGACAGGAGCTACGAGCAGTACTTC.

V is TRBV30 and J is TRBJ1-5; weak D call: TRBD1 (6 bases). V was cut by 4 bases and J by 4 bases, with 14 bases left in between. The CDR3 is 14 residues long. Germline loops: CDR1 GTSNPN, CDR2 SVGIG (reference sequence). CDR3 region: CAWNLGARNQPQHF. The CDR3 DNA is TGTGCCTGGAACTTGGGGGCTCGAAATCAGCCCCAGCATTTT.

The J gene is TRBJ2-2, the V gene TRBV7-9; 14 positions match TRBD2. Trimming took 10 bases from V and 7 from J; bases not matched to a gene: 11. Germline-derived CDR1 and CDR2 are SEHNR and FQNEAQ (reference sequence). This CDR3 is built from 16 residues. CDR3 region: CATSRGLAGVSGELFF. The CDR3 DNA reads TGTGCCACCTCCCGGGGACTAGCGGGAGTCAGCGGGGAGCTGTTTTTT.

The CDR3 here is CAISATRLTGKDGGSGYEQYF. Here the CDR3 DNA reads TGTGCCATCAGCGCAACTCGTCTCACAGGGAAGGATGGCGGGAGTGGATACGAGCAGTACTTC. V is TRBV10-3 and J is TRBJ2-7; tentatively, D is TRBD2 (7 bases). CDR3 size: 21 residues. Germline lookup yields CDR1 ENHRY and CDR2 SYGVKD. Trimming removed 6 bases at V and 4 bases at J, with 37 bases between.

The gene calls are TRBV19 and TRBJ1-2, with 7 bases identical to TRBD1. The CDR3 has 17 residues. Germline values: CDR1 LNHDA, CDR2 SQIVND (reference sequence). Trimming cost V 5 bases and J 3 bases; bases outside gene matches: 15. Here the CDR3 DNA reads TGTGCCAGTAGTCAGCGGGACAGCGAAAGAAGAGACTATGGCTACACCTTC. Encoded protein: CASSQRDSERRDYGYTF. Based on the CDR3 plus reference TRBV19 and TRBJ1-2, the full variable domain is DGGITQSPKYLFRKEGQNVTLSCEQNLNHDAMYWYRQDPGQGLRLIYYSQIVNDFQKGDIAEGYSVSREKKESFPLTVTSAQKNPTAFYLCASSQRDSERRDYGYTFGSGTRLTVV.